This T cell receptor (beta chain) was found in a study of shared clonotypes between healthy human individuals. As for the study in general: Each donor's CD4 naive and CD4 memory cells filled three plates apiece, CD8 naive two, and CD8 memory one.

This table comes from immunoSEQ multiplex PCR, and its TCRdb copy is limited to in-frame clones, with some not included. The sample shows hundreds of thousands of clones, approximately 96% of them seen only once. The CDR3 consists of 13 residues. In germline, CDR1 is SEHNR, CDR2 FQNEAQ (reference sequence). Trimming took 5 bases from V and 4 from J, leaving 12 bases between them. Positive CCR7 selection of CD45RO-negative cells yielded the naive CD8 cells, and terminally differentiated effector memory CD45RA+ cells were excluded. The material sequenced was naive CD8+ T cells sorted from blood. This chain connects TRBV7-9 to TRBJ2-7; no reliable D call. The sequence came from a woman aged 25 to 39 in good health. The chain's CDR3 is CASSPDSRYEQYF. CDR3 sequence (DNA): TGTGCCAGCAGCCCCGATTCCCGTTACGAGCAGTACTTC.